The rows below give T cell receptor beta chains drawn from one sample of a study of early T cells in non-severe SARS-CoV-2 infection. TCRdb re-called the 5' RACE reads through MiXCR, storing one row per CDR3 protein. The repertoire holds more than 90,000 distinct CDR3 sequences, with 13% as singletons. The sequenced material came from whole blood. These TCRs come from an adult who was a healthcare worker with PCR-confirmed SARS-CoV-2 infection or an uninfected control (not recorded which). Each CDR3 is given with its conserved first and last residue. A D gene is named only where the DNA matches it firmly. Expanded clones get a size class; other rows say once, few or many, or leave the size out.

.	.	TRBV12-3/TRBV12-4	TRBJ1-3	TGTGCCAGCAGTTTGTCTCCCGGGAGAGGGGGAAACACCATATATTTT	CASSLSPGRGGNTIYF
once	.	TRBV14	TRBJ2-7	TGTACCAGCAGCGGAGGGTTGTGGTCCTACGAGCAGTACTTC	CTSSGGLWSYEQYF
few	TRBD1	TRBV20-1	TRBJ1-1	TGCAGTGCGCTGCAGGGGGCATTGGCTTTCTTT	CSALQGALAFF
.	TRBD1	TRBV24-1	TRBJ2-3	TGTGCCACGGGACAGGGGGCAGATACGCAGTATTTT	CATGQGADTQYF
.	TRBD1	TRBV19	TRBJ2-2	TGTGCCAGTAGTATAGGGCGGACAGGGGGACCGACCGGGGAGCTGTTTTTT	CASSIGRTGGPTGELFF
many	.	TRBV20-1	TRBJ1-2	TGCAGAACTTCGAATCCGGGACGAAGGACCGGCCCCTATGGCTACACCTTC	CRTSNPGRRTGPYGYTF
.	.	TRBV27	TRBJ2-5	TGTGCCAGCAGTTTACGGCAGGGAGGAGAGACCCAGTACTTC	CASSLRQGGETQYF
many	TRBD2	TRBV28	TRBJ2-1	TGTGCCAGCAGTCCAGGGACTAGCGGGGGGTTTTGGGAGCAGTTCTTC	CASSPGTSGGFWEQFF
.	.	TRBV11-2	TRBJ1-1	TGTGCCAGCAGCCAAGGGGGGCTTGAAGCTTTCTTT	CASSQGGLEAFF
many	.	TRBV28	TRBJ2-3	TGTGCCAGCAGTTTAGTGGCGGGTCCGGATACGCAGTATTTT	CASSLVAGPDTQYF
many	.	TRBV29-1	TRBJ2-7	TGCAGCGTTGCGAGTAGGGACTACGAGCAGTACTTC	CSVASRDYEQYF
.	.	TRBV28	TRBJ2-1	TGTGCCAGCCACATAAGGGGCCGGGGGCGCTACAATGAGCAGTTCTTC	CASHIRGRGRYNEQFF
few	.	TRBV20-1	TRBJ2-1	TGCAGTGCTAGAGGGGCGGTACAATACAATGAGCAGTTCTTC	CSARGAVQYNEQFF
.	TRBD1	TRBV28	TRBJ1-5	TGTGCCAGCAGCCGCCCTCAGGGGGGATATCAGCCCCAGCATTTT	CASSRPQGGYQPQHF
few	TRBD1	TRBV9	TRBJ2-1	TGTGCCAGCAGCGAGGGGACAGGGAGCTACAATGAGCAGTTCTTC	CASSEGTGSYNEQFF
many	.	TRBV7-2	TRBJ2-2	TGTGCCAGCACCTACGACGGGGGTCACACCGGGGAGCTGTTTTTT	CASTYDGGHTGELFF
few	.	TRBV7-8	TRBJ2-5	TGTGCCAGCAGACACCCGGGGAGTTCCCAAGAGACCCAGTACTTC	CASRHPGSSQETQYF
many	TRBD2	TRBV27	TRBJ2-3	TGTGCCAGCAGTTCTCTAGCGGGGGGGCGGGATACGCAGTATTTT	CASSSLAGGRDTQYF
.	.	TRBV20-1	TRBJ2-3	TGCAGTGCTAGTGGCAGGTCGCACACAGATACGCAGTATTTT	CSASGRSHTDTQYF
.	.	TRBV18	TRBJ1-4	TGTGCCAGCTCACCACCCCCTCACCGTGCAACTAATGAAAAACTGTTTTTT	CASSPPPHRATNEKLFF
few	TRBD1	TRBV6-6	TRBJ2-4	TGTGCCAGCAGCCCCATCTCAGACAGGGGCGGCAAAAACATTCAGTACTTC	CASSPISDRGGKNIQYF
.	.	TRBV7-2	TRBJ2-5	TGTGCCAGCAGCTTGGGCGGGGCCGATGGAGAGACCCAGTACTTC	CASSLGGADGETQYF
few	.	TRBV7-2	TRBJ2-7	TGTGCCAGCAGCCTCAACCCCCTCAGTTGGACGCGCGACTCCTACGAGCAGTACTTC	CASSLNPLSWTRDSYEQYF
.	TRBD1	TRBV11-1	TRBJ1-1	TGTGCCAGCAGGGAGGCCGGGACAGGGGTCCCTGAAGCTTTCTTT	CASREAGTGVPEAFF
few	TRBD2	TRBV11-2	TRBJ2-1	TGTGCCAGCAGCTTAGTCCGGGGGGCCTACAATGAGCAGTTCTTC	CASSLVRGAYNEQFF
.	.	TRBV4-3	TRBJ1-6	TGCGCCAGCAGCCAAGATCAATCGGCGGGGTCGGCTGCATCACCCCTCCACTTT	CASSQDQSAGSAASPLHF
many	TRBD1	TRBV28	TRBJ1-1	TGTGCCAGCAGCCACCGGGACAGGATGGGGGAAGTGGACACTGAAGCTTTCTTT	CASSHRDRMGEVDTEAFF
many	.	TRBV6-2/TRBV6-3	TRBJ2-2	TGTGCCAGCACCGAGGGCCTTACCACCGGGGAGCTGTTTTTT	CASTEGLTTGELFF
many	TRBD2	TRBV10-3	TRBJ2-7	TGTGCCATCAGTGATCCCCTGACTAGCGGGCGATACGAGCAGTACTTC	CAISDPLTSGRYEQYF
.	.	TRBV28	TRBJ2-7	TGTGCCAGCAGTTTCGACAGCACCTACGAGCAGTACTTC	CASSFDSTYEQYF
many	TRBD1	TRBV29-1	TRBJ2-7	TGCAGCGTTTCAGGGGGCTCCTACGAGCAGTACTTC	CSVSGGSYEQYF
few	.	TRBV5-1	TRBJ2-1	TGCGCCAGCAGCCGCCCGGGGGAGCGCAATGAGCAGTTCTTC	CASSRPGERNEQFF
few	.	TRBV12-3/TRBV12-4	TRBJ2-2	TGTGCCAGCAGTCCGGAGGGGGCCTTGAACACCGGGGAGCTGTTTTTT	CASSPEGALNTGELFF
.	.	TRBV6-6	TRBJ1-1	TGTGCCAGCAGTTACTCTCGTGGGCGGGGCAGGGGCCACACTGAAGCTTTCTTT	CASSYSRGRGRGHTEAFF
many	TRBD1	TRBV11-2	TRBJ2-1	TGTGCCAGCAGCGCGCGGGACAGGGGGACGCAGTTCTTC	CASSARDRGTQFF
few	.	TRBV2	TRBJ2-2	TGTGCCAGCAGTGCCGGCTTCACCGGGGAGCTGTTTTTT	CASSAGFTGELFF
.	TRBD1	TRBV20-1	TRBJ1-1	TGCAGTGCTCCAAAACAGGGGGCGAACACTGAAGCTTTCTTT	CSAPKQGANTEAFF
.	.	TRBV6-5	TRBJ1-2	TGTGCCAACAGCCCACGGGCATGGTCCTATGGCTACACCTTC	CANSPRAWSYGYTF
many	.	TRBV12-3/TRBV12-4	TRBJ2-3	TGTGCCAGCAGTTTATGGGGCGGGGAGAACACAGATACGCAGTATTTT	CASSLWGGENTDTQYF
few	TRBD2	TRBV15	TRBJ2-7	TGTGCCACCAGCGGGTCAGGGAGGGCCTACGAGCAGTACTTC	CATSGSGRAYEQYF
many	.	TRBV7-2	TRBJ1-3	TGTGCCAGCAGCTTATCGGGGCCTCAGGACACCATATATTTT	CASSLSGPQDTIYF
many	.	TRBV19	TRBJ2-7	TGTGCCACGACAGAGTCTTATTTCTACGAGCAGTACTTC	CATTESYFYEQYF
many	.	TRBV29-1	TRBJ2-7	TGCAGCGTTAAAGGGGGACTTGGGGAGTCGTACGAGCAGTACTTC	CSVKGGLGESYEQYF
few	.	TRBV29-1	TRBJ2-1	TGCAGCGTTGAAAAAAACTTCAGGGCTTTCGGGCAGTTCTTC	CSVEKNFRAFGQFF
.	TRBD1	TRBV7-9	TRBJ2-7	TGTGCCATCCAATGGGACAGCACTCCTTACGAGCAGTACTTC	CAIQWDSTPYEQYF
.	.	TRBV6-2/TRBV6-3	TRBJ2-7	TGTGCCAGCAGACCTGACGGGGTGATCCACGAGCAGTACTTC	CASRPDGVIHEQYF
.	TRBD2	TRBV28	TRBJ2-5	TGTGCCAGCAGTTTGGCGGGGGGCAACACCGAGACCCAGTACTTC	CASSLAGGNTETQYF
.	.	TRBV4-3	TRBJ2-3	TGCGCCAGCAGCCAAACGGGGCCCCTGGGCACAGATACGCAGTATTTT	CASSQTGPLGTDTQYF
.	.	TRBV7-9	TRBJ1-5	TGTGCCAGCAGCTCCGCCAATCAGCCCCAGCATTTT	CASSSANQPQHF
many	TRBD1	TRBV27	TRBJ1-4	TGTGCCAGCAGGGGACAGGGTATAACTAATGAAAAACTGTTTTTT	CASRGQGITNEKLFF
.	TRBD1	TRBV28	TRBJ2-1	TGTGCCAGCAGTTTAGCGGGACAGGGTAAAGGTGAGCAGTTCTTC	CASSLAGQGKGEQFF
few	TRBD2	TRBV29-1	TRBJ2-5	TGCAGCGTTGCGGAGGGACTAATAGAGGCCCAGTACTTC	CSVAEGLIEAQYF
few	.	TRBV11-2	TRBJ2-5	TGTGCCAGCAGCTCCGGACTACGAGAGACCCAGTACTTC	CASSSGLRETQYF
.	.	TRBV20-1	TRBJ2-3	TGCAGTGCTAGAGTGCGGAGAATTCATACGCAGTATTTT	CSARVRRIHTQYF
many	.	TRBV18	TRBJ2-3	TGTGCCAGCTCACCACTAGGGACAGATACGCAGTATTTT	CASSPLGTDTQYF
few	TRBD1	TRBV29-1	TRBJ2-5	TGCAGCGTTGGGCGACAGGGGGAGACCCAGTACTTC	CSVGRQGETQYF
.	TRBD1	TRBV20-1	TRBJ1-2	TGCAGTGCAGAAGGGACAGGATCCATGCCCTATGGCTACACCTTC	CSAEGTGSMPYGYTF
many	.	TRBV20-1	TRBJ2-1	TGCAGTGCTAGAGCTAGCCGGTCCTACAATGAGCAGTTCTTC	CSARASRSYNEQFF
many	.	TRBV6-2/TRBV6-3	TRBJ2-4	TGTGCCAGCAGTTTGGCGTCGGGAAGGGATAGGAGTTTC	CASSLASGRDRSF
few	.	TRBV10-2	TRBJ2-7	TGCGCCAGCAGTCCGGGGGCCTACGAGCAGTACTTC	CASSPGAYEQYF